This TCR beta chain is from a study of cytomegalovirus exposure and HLA in healthy donors. Study conclusions and caveats: A previous analysis found most TCR beta V segments productive roughly 90% or roughly 30% of the time. Later analysis demonstrated an association between a missense DCLRE1C variant and TCR beta V- and J-gene trimming.

This clone was picked up one time. Its cognate antigen is unknown. Use of 60 Vbeta and 13 Jbeta primers characterized the PCR. Sequenced by immunoSEQ multiplex PCR; TCRdb stores in-frame clones only, minus some. The data show 90,000 to 150,000 clones, under 85% seen once. This CDR3 spans 17 amino acids. Germline trimming cut 0 bases from V and 4 bases from J; bases unmatched to any gene: 6. Germline V CDR1 and CDR2: KGHSH, LQKENI. The sample taken for sequencing was PBMCs. The genes are TRBV18 and TRBJ2-1; 10 bases fit TRBD2. The clonotype was recovered from a man between 18 and 35 years old in good health and CMV-seropositive. CDR3 in amino acids: CASSPPGRTSGYNEQFF. The CDR3 DNA reads as TGTGCCAGCTCACCACCAGGCCGGACTAGCGGTTACAATGAGCAGTTCTTC.